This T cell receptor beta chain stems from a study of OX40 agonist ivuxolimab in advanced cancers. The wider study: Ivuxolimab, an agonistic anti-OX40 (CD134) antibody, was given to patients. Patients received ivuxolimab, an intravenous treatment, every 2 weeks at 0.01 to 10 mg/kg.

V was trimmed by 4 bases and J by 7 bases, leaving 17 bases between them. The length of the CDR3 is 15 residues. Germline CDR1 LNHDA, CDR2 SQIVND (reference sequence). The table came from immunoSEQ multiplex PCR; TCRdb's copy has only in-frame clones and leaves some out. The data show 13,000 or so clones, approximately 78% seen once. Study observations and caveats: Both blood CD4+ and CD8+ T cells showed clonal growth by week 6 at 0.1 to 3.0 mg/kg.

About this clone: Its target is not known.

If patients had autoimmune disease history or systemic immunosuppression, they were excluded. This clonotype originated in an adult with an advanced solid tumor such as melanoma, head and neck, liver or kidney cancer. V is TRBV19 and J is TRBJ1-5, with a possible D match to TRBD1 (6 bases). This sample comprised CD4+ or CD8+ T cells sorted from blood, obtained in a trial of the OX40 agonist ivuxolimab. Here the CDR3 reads CASSNYREAVQPQHF. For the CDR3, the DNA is TGTGCCAGTAGTAACTACAGGGAAGCTGTGCAGCCCCAGCATTTT.